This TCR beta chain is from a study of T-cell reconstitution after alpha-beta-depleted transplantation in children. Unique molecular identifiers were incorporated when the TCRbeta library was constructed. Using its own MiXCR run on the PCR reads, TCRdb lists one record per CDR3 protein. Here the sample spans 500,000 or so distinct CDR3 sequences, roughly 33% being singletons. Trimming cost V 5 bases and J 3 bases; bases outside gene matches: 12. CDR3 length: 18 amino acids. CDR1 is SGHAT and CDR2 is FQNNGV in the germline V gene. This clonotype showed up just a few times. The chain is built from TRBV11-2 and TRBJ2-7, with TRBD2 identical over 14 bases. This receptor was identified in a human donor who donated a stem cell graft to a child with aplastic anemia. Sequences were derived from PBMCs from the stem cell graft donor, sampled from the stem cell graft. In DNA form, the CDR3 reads TGTGCCAGCAGCCCCCAGCTCGGGACTAGCGGGAGAGTCTACGAGCAGTACTTC. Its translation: CASSPQLGTSGRVYEQYF.